A few counts support the clone carrying this T cell receptor beta chain. This specimen belongs to a study of blood T cell repertoires in COVID-19. Study summary: The United States, Italy and Spain were the sources of the acute and convalescent COVID-19 samples. PBMCs, B-cell-depleted T cells, or T cells were the source of the cDNA or gDNA that made up the material.

How the authors handled the data: Amplifying reference gene primers gave estimates of nucleated cell counts. Clones were sequenced by immunoSEQ multiplex PCR, and TCRdb holds only the in-frame ones, with some missing. That table is the source of V, J and clone size, and D and trimming were worked out from the DNA. Of about 190,000 clones listed, about 86% were seen once; the top ten hold around 15%. With 7 bases clipped from V and 8 bases from J, the junction kept 13 bases outside the gene matches. The CDR3 length is 14 residues. Germline assignment: CDR1 MNHEY and CDR2 SMNVEV (reference sequence). The chain employs TRBV27 and TRBJ1-2, with TRBD1 matching over 7 bases. The sequencing input was peripheral blood. The origin of this receptor is a young man with active or convalescent COVID-19. The CDR3 is CASNRQGDVGGYTF. In DNA, the CDR3 is TGTGCCAGCAATCGCCAGGGGGACGTGGGGGGCTACACCTTC.